Listed here are 23 T cell receptor beta chains from one sample, sequenced in a study of molecular identifiers for immune sequencing clone quantification. TCRdb reprocessed the PCR reads via MiXCR and lists one record per CDR3 protein. The sample has 40,000 to 50,000 distinct CDR3 sequences, less than 20% seen once; the top ten hold approximately 1.1%. The sample comprised naive CD8+ T cells from blood, with Jurkat cell RNA spiked in. Subset here: FACS-sorted CD8+CD4-CCR7+CD45RA+ naive T cells. The receptors originated from a human donor in good health. Some libraries in this study had Jurkat cell RNA spiked in.

This clonotype was seen repeatedly, ten times or more. This sequence joins TRBV6-1 and TRBJ1-1; the D is unclear. CDR1 and CDR2 from the germline V gene are MNHNS and SASEGT. The V gene lost 0 bases and the J gene lost 5 bases, with 10 bases spanning the gap. The CDR3 sequence is 14 residues long. The DNA for the CDR3 is TGTGCCAGCAGTGAAGCTGCGGGTAGGACTGAAGCTTTCTTT. Its protein product is CASSEAAGRTEAFF.

The rearrangement uses TRBV7-9 and TRBJ2-7, with D possibly TRBD1 on 7 matching bases. V dropped 9 bases and J dropped 4 bases, with 22 bases sitting between them. This CDR3 region has 15 residues. Germline CDR1 and CDR2: SEHNR and FQNEAQ (reference sequence). The CDR3 is CASPHRGRGRYEQYF. CDR3 in DNA: TGTGCCAGTCCGCACCGGGGCAGGGGGAGGTACGAGCAGTACTTC.

This clonotype appeared many times. The chain combines TRBV4-3 with TRBJ2-4; D perhaps matches TRBD2 (5 bases). V dropped 4 bases and J dropped 0 bases, with 13 bases sitting between them. Germline CDR1 is LGHNA and CDR2 is YSLEER. This CDR3 region has 16 residues. CDR3 DNA: TGCGCCAGCAGCCGCGGACTGGAGCCAGCCAAAAACATTCAGTACTTC. Translation gives CASSRGLEPAKNIQYF.

This clonotype is labeled medium-sized. The genes are TRBV29-1 and TRBJ2-5; perhaps TRBD2 as D (6 bases). Germline V gene lookup returns CDR1 SQVTM and CDR2 ANQGSEA. The CDR3 sequence is 13 residues long. V dropped 6 bases and J dropped 0 bases, with 11 bases sitting between them. CDR3 bases: TGCAGCGTACTAGCAGAGAACCAAGAGACCCAGTACTTC. Translating gives CSVLAENQETQYF.

This clonotype was detected ten times or more. The chain joins TRBV15 to TRBJ2-4; no clear D gene. The CDR3 has 16 amino acids. The germline V gene has CDR1 LNHNV and CDR2 YYDKDF (reference sequence). The V end lost 3 bases, the J end lost 0 bases, and 12 bases lay between the germline ends. CDR3: CATSSDTTVAKNIQYF. CDR3 bases: TGTGCCACCAGCAGCGACACAACCGTAGCCAAAAACATTCAGTACTTC.

At least ten counts were recorded for this clonotype. This sequence joins TRBV6-1 and TRBJ1-5; D is unclear. The CDR3 length is 14 residues. V lost 0 bases, J lost 3 bases, and 6 bases lay in between. From germline, CDR1 is MNHNS and CDR2 SASEGT. The chain's CDR3 is CASSEALPNQPQHF. The CDR3 nucleotides are TGTGCCAGCAGTGAAGCCCTGCCCAATCAGCCCCAGCATTTT.

This clonotype was seen ten or more times. The CDR3 DNA follows: TGTGCCTGGAGTGTAACGAGGGCGTCCTACAATGAGCAGTTCTTC. Translated: CAWSVTRASYNEQFF. This chain uses TRBV30 with TRBJ2-1; the D gene is possibly TRBD2 (5 bases). This CDR3 comprises 15 residues. Germline-derived CDR1 and CDR2 are GTSNPN and SVGIG (reference sequence). With 0 bases removed from V and 1 base from J, the gap between germline ends came to 10 bases.

This clonotype was observed many times. This chain joins TRBV6-5 and TRBJ2-1; TRBD2 matches at 7 bases. V was pared by 2 bases and J by 8 bases, with 12 bases of the junction left unmatched. The V gene's germline CDR1 is MNHEY and CDR2 SVGAGI. The CDR3 sequence is 16 residues long. CDR3 bases: TGTGCCAGCAGTTACGTCGCCCTAGCGGATTGGGATGAGCAGTTCTTC. Its protein product is CASSYVALADWDEQFF.

This clonotype occurred many times. V usage is TRBV7-2 and J usage is TRBJ2-3, with D uncertain. V lost 2 bases, J lost 4 bases, and 10 bases lay in between. Germline V CDR1 and CDR2: SGHTA, FQGNSA. The CDR3 contains 14 residues. CDR3 coding DNA: TGTGCCAGCAGCTTACCGTTTAGTGCAGATACGCAGTATTTT. Translated, it gives CASSLPFSADTQYF.

There are many counts of this clonotype. The V and J genes are TRBV28 and TRBJ2-7; TRBD2 aligns across 7 bases. V lost 7 bases to trimming and J lost 5 bases; unmatched junction nucleotides: 8. Germline lookup yields CDR1 MDHEN and CDR2 SYDVKM. The CDR3 is made up of 13 amino acids. The chain's CDR3 is CASKNAAGDEQYF. Written as DNA, the CDR3 is TGTGCCAGCAAAAACGCCGCGGGGGACGAGCAGTACTTC.

Ten or more counts support this clonotype. V is TRBV12-3 or TRBV12-4 and J is TRBJ1-2, with D unresolved. V gave up 7 bases and J gave up 0 bases, with 12 bases separating them. CDR3 size: 14 residues. The CDR3: CASTPGLPNYGYTF. In DNA, the CDR3 is TGTGCCAGCACCCCGGGTCTCCCTAACTATGGCTACACCTTC.

This clonotype has ten or more counts. The chain links TRBV18 to TRBJ1-5; possibly TRBD1 for D (5 bases). Trimming left V 6 bases short and J 3 bases short, with 12 bases between. CDR3 length: 14 amino acids. CDR1 and CDR2 from the germline V gene are KGHSH and LQKENI. The CDR3 spells CASSRGEPNQPQHF. The CDR3 DNA follows: TGTGCCAGCTCCCGAGGGGAGCCCAATCAGCCCCAGCATTTT.

This clonotype has a count of ten or more. The chain employs TRBV12-3 or TRBV12-4 and TRBJ1-5, with unresolved D. V was trimmed by 3 bases and J by 6 bases, leaving 18 bases between them. The CDR3 spans 16 residues. CDR3 amino acids: CASSFIGPDGLQPQHF. In DNA form, the CDR3 reads TGTGCCAGCAGTTTTATTGGCCCCGACGGACTTCAGCCCCAGCATTTT.

This clonotype came up many times. The chain recombines TRBV20-1 with TRBJ2-5; no firm D call. The CDR3 extends over 15 amino acids. CDR1 is DFQATT, CDR2 SNEGSKA, per germline (reference sequence). With 0 bases removed from V and 2 bases from J, the gap between germline ends came to 13 bases. The CDR3: CSARDLMAEQETQYF. The CDR3 DNA follows: TGCAGTGCTAGAGATCTCATGGCAGAACAAGAGACCCAGTACTTC.

As for this clonotype: The missing conserved phenylalanine or tryptophan at the end of this CDR3 makes a read error likely. The rearrangement links TRBV12-3 or TRBV12-4 to TRBJ2-5, with D possibly TRBD2 on 6 matching bases. CDR3 length: 13 amino acids. V lost 7 bases, J lost 2 bases, and 11 bases lay in between. The DNA for the CDR3 is TGTGCCAGCAACCCGACTAGTCAAGAGACCCAGTACTCC. The encoded protein is CASNPTSQETQYS.

As concerns this clonotype: A much larger clone lies one base from this, so it may be a read error. As DNA, the CDR3 is TGTGCCAGCAGCCCTGACAGGCAAGGAGAGCAGTACTTC. Its translation is CASSPDRQGEQYF. V and J are TRBV11-2 and TRBJ2-7; D may be TRBD1 (6 bases). This CDR3 is 13 amino acids long. CDR1 and CDR2 (germline): SGHAT, FQNNGV. V lost 5 bases and J 7 bases, leaving 15 bases between the germline ends.

In this sample, this clonotype turned up many times. The V and J genes are TRBV29-1 and TRBJ2-1; D remains ambiguous. The CDR3 length is 12 residues. CDR1 and CDR2 from the germline V gene are SQVTM and ANQGSEA. V was cut by 3 bases and J by 10 bases, with 13 bases left in between. CDR3 nucleotide sequence: TGCAGCGTTGATCCCCCCCCCTTGGAGCAGTTCTTC. Protein sequence: CSVDPPPLEQFF.

The sample holds many counts of this clonotype. This chain uses TRBV7-9 with TRBJ1-5; unclear D gene. The CDR3 length is 13 residues. The V gene lost 4 bases and the J gene lost 7 bases, with 11 bases spanning the gap. Germline assignment: CDR1 SEHNR and CDR2 FQNEAQ (reference sequence). The CDR3 bases are TGTGCCAGCAGCTGGGGTCCCGGCCAGCCCCAGCATTTT. Protein product: CASSWGPGQPQHF.

The chain is built from TRBV9 and TRBJ2-5; D gene ambiguous. In germline, CDR1 is SGDLS, CDR2 YYNGEE. CDR3 size: 15 residues. Trimming left V 0 bases short and J 5 bases short, with 14 bases between. The CDR3 loop reads CASSVVSRSGETQYF. DNA of the CDR3: TGTGCCAGCAGCGTAGTCTCCAGGTCTGGGGAGACCCAGTACTTC.

Notes on this clonotype: It may be a read error: a sequence one base away is much more abundant. The chain recombines TRBV28 with TRBJ2-5; either TRBD1 or TRBD2 may supply D (5 bases each). The CDR3 spans 13 residues. From germline, CDR1 is MDHEN and CDR2 SYDVKM. V lost 11 bases, J lost 3 bases, and 16 bases lay in between. CDR3 sequence: CAGTGIGEETQYF. The DNA of the CDR3 is TGTGCCGGCACCGGGATAGGGGAAGAGACCCAGTACTTC.

Note on this clonotype: This CDR3 fails to terminate in the conserved phenylalanine or tryptophan, so it likely reflects a read error. The chain has TRBV29-1 and TRBJ1-1; TRBD1 is a possible D gene (6 bases). Per germline, CDR1 SQVTM and CDR2 ANQGSEA. V shed 1 base and J shed 3 bases, with 12 bases lying between them. The CDR3 has 14 residues. The CDR3 sequence is CSVEGPRGYTEAFS. The CDR3 bases are TGCAGCGTTGAAGGACCGAGGGGGTACACTGAAGCTTTCTCT.

The rearrangement links TRBV7-2 to TRBJ2-3; 10 nucleotides match TRBD2. The V gene's germline CDR1 is SGHTA and CDR2 FQGNSA. J lost 5 bases, V lost 1 base, and 6 bases had no gene match. The CDR3 is 16 residues long. The CDR3 is CASSLVLAGAGDTQYF. The CDR3 DNA reads TGTGCCAGCAGCTTAGTTCTAGCGGGAGCTGGAGATACGCAGTATTTT.

Ten or more counts support this clonotype. The chain employs TRBV20-1 and TRBJ1-4; no clear D gene. The CDR3 has 11 residues. V was cut by 7 bases and J by 8 bases, with 11 bases left in between. Germline loops: CDR1 DFQATT, CDR2 SNEGSKA (reference sequence). The DNA of the CDR3 is TGCAGTGGCGCCCGAGGGGAAAAACTGTTTTTT. It specifies CSGARGEKLFF.